This T cell receptor beta chain was profiled in a study of T cell responses to AZD1222 COVID-19 vaccine (dated by TCRdb to the early 2020s). Study-wide context: Because spike-specific TCR depth and breadth did not differ between the two schedules, AZD1222 recipients who got a second dose at roughly 4 weeks were pooled with those who got a second dose at roughly 12 weeks. TCR sequencing was performed for over 230 trial participants, of whom around 200 were given two doses of AZD1222 and some 25 were given two doses of MenACWY control vaccine. Trial participants were enrolled into age subgroups of 18-55, 56-69 and 70-plus years, which contained 148, 28 and 57 TCR-sequenced participants, respectively. Overall study outcomes, separate from this receptor: After two AZD1222 doses, spike-specific TCR breadth and depth were significantly higher than at day 0 and than in MenACWY recipients. CD4 TCRs associated with the vaccine covered the entire spike protein, and the dominant responses were in regions 160-218 and 743-854. Because no day 14 peak-response samples were available, the repertoires could be characterized only after the peak T cell response. Epitopes outside the regions mutated in the B.1.351 and B.1.1.7 variants were reportedly recognized by nearly half of the unique spike-specific TCRs. In the small 56-69-year group, the increase in depth fell short of significance, most likely because of low power. Most participants were white British and females outnumbered males, and the authors suggested that clonal diversity may have been underestimated. Conclusions about previously exposed vaccinees are limited, since just five or six AZD1222 recipients were seropositive for SARS-CoV-2 at baseline.

According to the study, the label for this sample's time point signals: baseline before first vaccination. Samples from vaccinated people were obtained from the UK trials COV001 and COV002, which included a single-blind randomized controlled phase 2/3 trial of AZD1222 (ChAdOx1 nCoV-19) in healthy adults. Trial participant PBMC samples were collected at day 0 and day 28 after the second dose for TCRbeta chain sequencing. CDR1 SGHTA and CDR2 FQGNSA were looked up in the germline V gene. V loses 5 bases, J loses 5 bases, and the germline ends lie 13 bases apart. Its CDR3 holds 14 amino acids, cysteine through phenylalanine. Here the CDR3 DNA is all that survives: 42 bases in frame from base 1. With regard to this clone: Its specific antigen is unknown. Within one base of it there is no much larger clone, and no base qualities were kept.

The CDR3 regions of human TCRbeta chains were subjected to immunosequencing. The original pipeline was this. TCRs in the repertoires were matched against a reference library of SARS-CoV-2-specific TCRs that had been generated with the MIRA antigen-specificity platform. Breadth was defined as the fraction of unique TCRs that were SARS-CoV-2-associated, and depth was defined as the fraction of total T cells that were SARS-CoV-2-associated. Each spike-specific TCR was assigned to its reactive spike region and to a CD4 or CD8 class using the MIRA data. Log10-transformed breadth and depth values were compared by one-way ANOVA with Sidak's multiple comparisons tests. Here the immuneACCESS table is served through TCRdb, limited to in-frame sequences with V and J called. Missing clones are a known gap in these copies; in checked studies unresolved V genes cover under half, and the rest lacks a known reason. That table is the source of V, J and clone size, and D and trimming were worked out from the DNA. The sample includes 150,000 to 160,000 clones, with just over 90% observed a single time. The biggest ten clones account for approximately 1.8% of the sample.

The sequence was obtained from an adult in good health. The chain uses TRBV7-2 and TRBJ2-1; tentative D gene TRBD2, with 5 bases matching. The sequencing here drew on peripheral blood, taken on day 0 of AZD1222 vaccination. The CDR3 region: CASSPAPGNNEQFF. The base sequence is TGTGCCAGCAGCCCCGCCCCGGGGAACAATGAGCAGTTCTTC.